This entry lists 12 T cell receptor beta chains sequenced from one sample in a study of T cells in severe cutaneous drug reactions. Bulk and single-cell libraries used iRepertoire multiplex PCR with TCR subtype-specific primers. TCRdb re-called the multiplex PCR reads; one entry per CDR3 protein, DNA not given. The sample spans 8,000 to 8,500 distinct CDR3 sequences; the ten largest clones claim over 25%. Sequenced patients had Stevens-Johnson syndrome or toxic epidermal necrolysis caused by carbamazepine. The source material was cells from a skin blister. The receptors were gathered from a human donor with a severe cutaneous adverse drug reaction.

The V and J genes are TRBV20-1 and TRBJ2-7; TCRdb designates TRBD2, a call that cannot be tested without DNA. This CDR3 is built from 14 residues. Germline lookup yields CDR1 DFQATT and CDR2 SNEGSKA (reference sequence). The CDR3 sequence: CSALGLEETYEQYF.

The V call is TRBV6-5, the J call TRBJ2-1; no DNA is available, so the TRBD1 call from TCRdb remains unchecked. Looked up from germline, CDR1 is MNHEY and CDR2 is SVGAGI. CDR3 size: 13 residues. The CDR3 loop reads CASEGRGQREQFF.

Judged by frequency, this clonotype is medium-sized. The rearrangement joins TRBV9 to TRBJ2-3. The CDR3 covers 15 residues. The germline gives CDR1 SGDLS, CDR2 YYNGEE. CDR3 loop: CASSVGTASTDTQYF. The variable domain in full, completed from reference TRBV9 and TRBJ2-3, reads DSGVTQTPKHLITATGQRVTLRCSPRSGDLSVYWYQQSLDQGLQFLIQYYNGEERAKGNILERFSAQQFPDLHSELNLSSLELGDSALYFCASSVGTASTDTQYFGPGTRLTVL.

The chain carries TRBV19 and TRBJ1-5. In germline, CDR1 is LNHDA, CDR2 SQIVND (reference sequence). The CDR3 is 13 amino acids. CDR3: CASSIDPGQPQHF.

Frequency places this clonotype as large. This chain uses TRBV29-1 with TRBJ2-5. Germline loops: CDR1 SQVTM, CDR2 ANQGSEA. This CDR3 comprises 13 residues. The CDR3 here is CSVPAENQETQYF.

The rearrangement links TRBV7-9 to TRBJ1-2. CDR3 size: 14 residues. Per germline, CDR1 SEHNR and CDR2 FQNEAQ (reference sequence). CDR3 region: CASSLTQPYYGYTF.

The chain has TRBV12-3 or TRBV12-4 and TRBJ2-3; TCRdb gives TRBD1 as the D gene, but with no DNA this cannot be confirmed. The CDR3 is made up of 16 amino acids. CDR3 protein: CASSFEGQGSTDTQYF.

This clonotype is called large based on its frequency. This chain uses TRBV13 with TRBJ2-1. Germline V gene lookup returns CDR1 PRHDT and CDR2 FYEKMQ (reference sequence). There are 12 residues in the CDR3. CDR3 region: CASSAGYNEQFF.

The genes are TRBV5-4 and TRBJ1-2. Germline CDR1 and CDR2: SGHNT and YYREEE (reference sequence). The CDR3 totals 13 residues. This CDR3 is CASSLGVNYGYTF.

The CDR3 is CSARTWTPEAFF. The chain is built from TRBV20-1 and TRBJ1-1. The CDR3 covers 12 residues. Germline-derived CDR1 and CDR2 are DFQATT and SNEGSKA (reference sequence).

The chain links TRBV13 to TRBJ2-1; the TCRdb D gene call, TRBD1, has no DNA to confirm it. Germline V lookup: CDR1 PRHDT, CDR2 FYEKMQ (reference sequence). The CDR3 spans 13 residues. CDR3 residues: CASSFPGSTEQFF.

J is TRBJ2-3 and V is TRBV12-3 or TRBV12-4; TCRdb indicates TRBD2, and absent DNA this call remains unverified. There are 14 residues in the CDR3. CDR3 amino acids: CASSPGLAADTQYF.